This is a list of T cell receptor beta chains from one sample in a study of shared clonotypes between healthy human individuals. Measured with immunoSEQ multiplex PCR; TCRdb has only the in-frame clones, and not every one. The sample holds more than 400,000 clones, approximately 80% seen once. Specimen: PBMCs. The receptors were gathered from a woman in her thirties or forties in good health. Some clones in this sample may be carry-over from other donors' samples. Each CDR3 is given without its conserved first and last residue. Expanded clones get a size class; other rows say once, few or many, or leave the size out.

CDR3aa | j_gene | abundance | v_gene | len
ASSPPGRPNTEAF | TRBJ1-1 | - | TRBV28 | 13
ASSLQSFQPQH | TRBJ1-5 | - | TRBV27 | 11
ASSDGLITDTQY | TRBJ2-3 | - | TRBV2 | 12
ASSQGRGTKNTGELF | TRBJ2-2 | - | TRBV4-1 | 15
ASSLAGQGKAF | TRBJ1-1 | few | TRBV7-2 | 11
ASSYSVAAEETQY | TRBJ2-5 | - | TRBV6-8 | 13
ASSRQGRGDYGYT | TRBJ1-2 | - | TRBV7-9 | 13
SAMSGGMSGELF | TRBJ2-2 | - | TRBV29-1 | 12
ASVRNYGSLTDTQY | TRBJ2-3 | - | TRBV5-8 | 14
ASSNREHTEAF | TRBJ1-1 | - | TRBV19 | 11
ASSPIRSRSRGEQF | TRBJ2-1 | few | TRBV5-4 | 14
ASSLRGGKGTGELF | TRBJ2-2 | - | TRBV7-3 | 14
SAESRPEQF | TRBJ2-1 | - | TRBV20-1 | 9
SVEKMASGFYNEQF | TRBJ2-1 | - | TRBV29-1 | 14
ASTLRENTEAF | TRBJ1-1 | - | TRBV6-5 | 11
ASSEIGGLEQGVLSGANVLT | TRBJ2-6 | - | TRBV6-1 | 20
ASSGTGTWGNQPQH | TRBJ1-5 | - | TRBV19 | 14
SVEGQGRTGELF | TRBJ2-2 | - | TRBV29-1 | 12
ASSSSREETQY | TRBJ2-5 | - | TRBV19 | 11
ASSSPGGTGGPDTQY | TRBJ2-3 | - | TRBV5-4 | 15
ASTPRGRGRGEQF | TRBJ2-1 | - | TRBV27 | 13
ASSIRTGSRGNTIY | TRBJ1-3 | - | TRBV28 | 14
ASSFGAGGPVNYNEQF | TRBJ2-1 | many | TRBV7-8 | 16
ASSRQGAGYGHT | TRBJ1-2 | - | TRBV28 | 12
ASSEGGTGVSMDGYT | TRBJ1-2 | - | TRBV6-1 | 15
ASTPRAPSYGYT | TRBJ1-2 | - | TRBV2 | 12
ASGRGEKLF | TRBJ1-4 | - | TRBV6-5 | 9
ASRGANTNTGELF | TRBJ2-2 | - | TRBV19 | 13
ASRASSGSTDTQY | TRBJ2-3 | few | TRBV6-1 | 13
ASRGASGTYEQY | TRBJ2-7 | - | TRBV28 | 12
ASSVGSGSALETQY | TRBJ2-5 | once | TRBV9 | 14
ASSGLAAYNEQF | TRBJ2-1 | - | TRBV2 | 12
ASSRTSPQIPF | TRBJ2-1 | - | TRBV2 | 11
ARRDMTEAS | TRBJ1-1 | - | TRBV30 | 9
ASSQTAGRDWGDTQY | TRBJ2-3 | - | TRBV4-2 | 15
ASSLGGIYTGNTIY | TRBJ1-3 | - | TRBV7-2 | 14
ASSLSLQETQY | TRBJ2-5 | - | TRBV5-6 | 11
ASSYSLLASAGELF | TRBJ2-2 | - | TRBV6-5 | 14
ASSLGAASVNEQF | TRBJ2-1 | - | TRBV7-9 | 13
ASSLEQRELEQY | TRBJ2-7 | - | TRBV5-1 | 12
ASSFVGNTIY | TRBJ1-3 | - | TRBV7-2 | 10
ATSGTAPQGGETQY | TRBJ2-5 | - | TRBV15 | 14
ASAQEAGGAEAF | TRBJ1-1 | once | TRBV7-3 | 12
ASSSDVGANEQF | TRBJ2-1 | - | TRBV7-3 | 12
AWSPGLAFYTQY | TRBJ2-3 | - | TRBV30 | 12
ASTTAGDTEAF | TRBJ1-1 | few | TRBV5-1 | 11
ATSKDRVPSGANVLT | TRBJ2-6 | once | TRBV15 | 15
ASSRTSGRMTDTQY | TRBJ2-3 | - | TRBV7-9 | 14
ASSDLYEQY | TRBJ2-7 | - | TRBV7-2 | 9
ASSDSSQGAYGYT | TRBJ1-2 | - | TRBV6-4 | 13